One T cell receptor (beta chain) is described in this entry. The data were taken from a study of graft-versus-host responses after intestinal transplantation. In the study overall: All recipients were transplanted with multivisceral, liver-intestinal, or isolated intestinal grafts. Following induction with anti-thymocyte globulin, all recipients were given tacrolimus and steroids for two to four years. Study results and limitations: Peak circulating GvH clone levels were associated with early post-transplant HvG declines. The recipient marrow held GvH clones, and some of them showed up first in ileum or blood.

Sequencing used immunoSEQ multiplex PCR; TCRdb keeps in-frame clones, though not all of them. The sample lists over 15,000 clones; around 42% were seen once. This CDR3 contains 17 residues. Germline assignment: CDR1 SGHNT and CDR2 YYREEE (reference sequence). V lost 4 bases, J lost 3 bases, and 22 bases lay in between. Each mixed lymphocyte reaction held around 200,000 CFSE-labeled responders and around 200,000 irradiated violet-dye-labeled stimulators. Sample: alloreactive CD8+ T cells from a mixed lymphocyte reaction culture, taken before intestinal transplant. Subset: CFSE-low proliferating T cells sorted from roughly six-day pre-transplant mixed lymphocyte reaction (GvH or HvG direction). The TCR was taken from a human patient who received an intestinal transplant. The chain employs TRBV5-4 and TRBJ1-1; TRBD1 is a possible D gene (5 bases). The CDR3 protein is CASSPPSSAGRYTEAFF. The DNA of the CDR3 is TGTGCCAGCAGCCCCCCTAGCTCGGCAGGGAGGTACACTGAAGCTTTCTTT. The full variable domain, completed using reference TRBV5-4 and TRBJ1-1, is ETGVTQSPTHLIKTRGQQVTLRCSSQSGHNTVSWYQQALGQGPQFIFQYYREEENGRGNFPPRFSGLQFPNYSSELNVNALELDDSALYLCASSPPSSAGRYTEAFFGQGTRLTVV.